Shown below are 4 T cell receptor beta chains from a single sample sequenced in a study of cytomegalovirus exposure and HLA in healthy donors. Researchers ran the PCR with 60 Vbeta and 13 Jbeta primers. Profiling relied on immunoSEQ multiplex PCR, and the TCRdb table lists in-frame clones only, not all of them. In the table there are 150,000 to 200,000 clones, around 86% of which are singletons. Sample: PBMCs. The receptors were sampled from a girl aged 2-15 years in good health and CMV-seropositive.

The V call is TRBV9, the J call TRBJ2-2; no reliable D call. V lost 3 bases to trimming and J lost 5 bases, with 11 bases between them. The CDR3 has 14 amino acids. Germline V CDR1 and CDR2: SGDLS, YYNGEE. The CDR3 loop reads CASSEAPRTGELFF. The DNA of the CDR3 is TGTGCCAGCAGCGAGGCCCCGCGGACCGGGGAGCTGTTTTTT.

The CDR3 coding sequence is TGTGCCAGCAGCTTTGGGCTAGCGGGAAATGAGCAGTTCTTC. It encodes CASSFGLAGNEQFF. This rearrangement joins TRBV7-2 to TRBJ2-1; 9 bases are shared with TRBD2. Germline assignment: CDR1 SGHTA and CDR2 FQGNSA. V gave up 3 bases and J gave up 7 bases; unmatched junction bases: 4. CDR3 size: 14 residues.

V is TRBV7-3 and J is TRBJ2-3, with TRBD2 identical over 10 bases. Germline CDR1 is SGHTA and CDR2 is FQGTGA. The CDR3 contains 20 residues. After removal of 1 base from V and 3 bases from J, the junction contained 16 bases not matched to a gene. The CDR3 DNA reads TGTGCCAGCAGCTTAAGGTACGCTAGCGGGAGTGTCGGAAGTACAGATACGCAGTATTTT. Protein product: CASSLRYASGSVGSTDTQYF.

This clone was picked up one time. V gene TRBV5-1 combines with J gene TRBJ1-1, with a weak D call TRBD1 (5 bases). CDR1 SGHRS and CDR2 YFSETQ come from the germline V gene. Trimming stripped 2 bases from V and 0 bases from J, with 8 bases between. The CDR3 totals 14 residues. CDR3 DNA: TGCGCCAGCAGCTTCAGGGCCATGAACACTGAAGCTTTCTTT. Its protein product is CASSFRAMNTEAFF.